This T cell receptor (beta chain) was identified during a study of radiation and T cells in renal cell carcinoma. General observations from the study: Tumor samples were small regions of around 0.94 g.

Clones were sequenced by immunoSEQ multiplex PCR, and TCRdb holds only the in-frame ones, with some missing. The data hold about 15,000 clones, with roughly 58% observed a single time. Treatment in this sample: treatment-naive control, cytoreductive nephrectomy. With regard to this clone: Its antigen is currently unknown.

Germline CDR1 reads MDHEN; CDR2 reads SYDVKM. V lost 5 bases, J lost 3 bases, and 14 bases lay in between. CDR3 length: 14 residues. The specimen comprised tumor tissue, sampled from a patient whose treatment was nephrectomy without radiotherapy. The V call is TRBV28, the J call TRBJ2-7, with D perhaps matching TRBD1 or TRBD2 (6 bases each). This clonotype was sampled from a man between 60 and 75 years old with renal cell carcinoma. The CDR3, as DNA: TGTGCCAGCAGTCCCCCGGGGGCATACTACGAGCAGTACTTC. Amino acids: CASSPPGAYYEQYF. Complete variable domain (other parts from reference TRBV28 and TRBJ2-7): DVKVTQSSRYLVKRTGEKVFLECVQDMDHENMFWYRQDPGLGLRLIYFSYDVKMKEKGDIPEGYSVSREKKERFSLILESASTNQTSMYLCASSPPGAYYEQYFGPGTRLTVT.